These T cell receptor beta chains were read from a single sample in a study of T cells in tumors after PD-1 blockade. Here immunoSEQ multiplex PCR was the method, and the copy in TCRdb shows in-frame clones only, minus some. The repertoire holds under 75,000 clones, with approximately 79% as singletons. The specimen was PBMCs, collected after anti-PD-1 treatment. Receptors originate from a human donor with basal cell carcinoma. CDR3s include the opening cysteine and the closing phenylalanine or tryptophan. D genes are given only for firm matches. The size of a clone is reported for some rows only, either as once, few or many, or as a class for expanded clones.

TRBJ2-3	TRBV7-9	.	TRBD2	CASSTGLARSTDTQYF	TGTGCCAGCAGCACCGGACTAGCGAGAAGCACAGATACGCAGTATTTT
TRBJ2-1	TRBV2	.	TRBD1	CASAGTGWITSYNEQFF	TGTGCCAGTGCGGGGACAGGGTGGATTACCTCCTACAATGAGCAGTTCTTC
TRBJ1-2	TRBV6-5	.	.	CASSLDGNYGYTF	TGTGCCAGCAGCCTTGACGGGAACTATGGCTACACCTTC
TRBJ2-1	TRBV28	few	TRBD2	CASSPRPGLAGGRRDEQFF	TGTGCCAGCAGTCCCCGGCCGGGACTAGCGGGGGGGCGAAGGGATGAGCAGTTCTTC
TRBJ1-1	TRBV5-1	.	.	CASRRQNTEAFF	TGCGCCAGCAGGCGACAGAACACTGAAGCTTTCTTT
TRBJ2-2	TRBV25-1	.	.	CASSVSTGELFF	TGTGCCAGCAGTGTGAGCACCGGGGAGCTGTTTTTT
TRBJ2-7	TRBV4-1	.	TRBD2	CASSQDGRNPYEQYF	TGCGCCAGCAGCCAAGACGGGAGGAACCCCTACGAGCAGTACTTC
TRBJ2-2	TRBV5-1	.	.	CASSPGGGATTGELFF	TGCGCCAGCAGCCCCGGAGGTGGGGCGACTACCGGGGAGCTGTTTTTT
TRBJ2-1	TRBV2	.	.	CASSEPRTTTYNEQFF	TGTGCCAGCAGTGAACCCAGGACTACTACTTACAATGAGCAGTTCTTC
TRBJ2-7	TRBV27	.	TRBD2	CASSFGGGRKEQYF	TGTGCCAGCAGTTTCGGCGGGGGGCGGAAGGAGCAGTACTTC
TRBJ2-3	TRBV3-1/TRBV3-2	.	TRBD2	CASSGSLAGGWLSSTDTQYF	TGTGCCAGCAGCGGATCTCTAGCGGGGGGTTGGCTGTCTAGCACAGATACGCAGTATTTT
TRBJ2-7	TRBV3-1/TRBV3-2	.	TRBD2	CASSRGGGAYEQYF	TGTGCCAGCAGCCGGGGCGGGGGGGCCTACGAGCAGTACTTC
TRBJ2-7	TRBV4-2	few	TRBD1	CASSQGDRAHEQYF	TGTGCCAGCAGCCAAGGCGACAGGGCCCATGAGCAGTACTTC
TRBJ2-2	TRBV6-5	.	TRBD1	CASTFSQGAGELFF	TGTGCCAGCACTTTCTCCCAGGGGGCCGGGGAGCTGTTTTTT
TRBJ1-4	TRBV7-6	.	.	CASSLGRANEKLFF	TGTGCCAGCAGCTTGGGGCGGGCTAATGAAAAACTGTTTTTT
TRBJ1-2	TRBV7-2	.	.	CASSLAMGGYGYTF	TGTGCCAGCAGCTTAGCGATGGGAGGCTATGGCTACACCTTC
TRBJ1-5	TRBV4-1	.	.	CASSQGLGSNQPQHF	TGCGCCAGCAGCCAAGGTTTAGGAAGCAATCAGCCCCAGCATTTT
TRBJ2-7	TRBV27	.	.	CASSLFGRQTYEQYF	TGTGCCAGCAGTTTATTTGGCAGGCAAACCTACGAGCAGTACTTC
TRBJ2-4	TRBV6-5	once	.	CASSPHQQEKNIQYF	TGTGCCAGCAGTCCCCACCAACAGGAGAAAAACATTCAGTACTTC
TRBJ2-7	TRBV23-1	.	TRBD1	CASSQCHQGDQAYEQYF	TGCGCCAGCAGTCAGTGCCACCAGGGGGATCAGGCCTACGAGCAGTACTTC
TRBJ1-5	TRBV30	.	.	CAWSGGETSNQPQHF	TGTGCCTGGAGTGGCGGGGAGACGAGCAATCAGCCCCAGCATTTT
TRBJ2-1	TRBV4-1	.	.	CASSQDRSYNEQFF	TGCGCCAGCAGCCAAGATCGTTCCTACAATGAGCAGTTCTTC
TRBJ2-3	TRBV6-5	once	TRBD2	CATDSGSGGTDTQYF	TGTGCCACCGACTCCGGTAGCGGGGGTACAGATACGCAGTATTTT
TRBJ1-5	TRBV10-2	.	.	CASSESIREGGRNQPQHF	TGCGCCAGCAGTGAGTCGATAAGGGAGGGGGGACGAAATCAGCCCCAGCATTTT
TRBJ1-1	TRBV2	.	.	CASSLSPVGGTEAFF	TGTGCCAGCAGTCTTTCACCGGTAGGGGGGACTGAAGCTTTCTTT
TRBJ1-4	TRBV28	.	TRBD1	CASSYEGTGDEKLFF	TGTGCCAGCAGTTATGAGGGGACAGGGGATGAAAAACTGTTTTTT
TRBJ1-1	TRBV30	few	.	CAWSVLRTANTEAFF	TGTGCCTGGAGTGTACTCCGGACGGCGAACACTGAAGCTTTCTTT
TRBJ1-1	TRBV6-1	once	TRBD1	CASSENPDRGKRAFF	TGTGCCAGCAGTGAAAATCCGGACAGGGGCAAAAGGGCTTTCTTT
TRBJ2-7	TRBV30	.	.	CAWSVLSTSYEQYF	TGTGCCTGGAGTGTACTTTCCACGTCCTACGAGCAGTACTTC
TRBJ1-2	TRBV5-8	.	TRBD1	CASSLAGTAYGYTF	TGTGCCAGCAGCTTGGCCGGGACAGCCTATGGCTACACCTTC
TRBJ1-2	TRBV28	.	TRBD1	CASRIALLRQGPSPNYGYTF	TGTGCCAGCAGGATCGCCCTTCTTCGACAGGGTCCTTCCCCTAACTATGGCTACACCTTC
TRBJ2-3	TRBV10-1	.	.	CASSVDLATDTQYF	TGCGCCAGCAGTGTCGATCTGGCCACAGATACGCAGTATTTT
TRBJ2-2	TRBV27	.	.	CASSRGLGTGELFF	TGTGCCAGCAGTCGGGGGCTGGGGACCGGGGAGCTGTTTTTT
TRBJ2-1	TRBV29-1	.	.	CSVSRGRNEQFF	TGCAGCGTTTCGAGGGGACGCAATGAGCAGTTCTTC
TRBJ2-1	TRBV10-1	.	TRBD1	CASSVDPGGDEQFF	TGCGCCAGCAGTGTTGACCCAGGGGGAGATGAGCAGTTCTTC
TRBJ1-5	TRBV15	.	.	CATRSEGSNQPQHF	TGTGCCACTCGCTCGGAGGGCTCCAATCAGCCCCAGCATTTT
TRBJ2-2	TRBV10-3	.	TRBD2	CAISERPSGGDTGELFF	TGTGCCATCAGTGAAAGGCCTAGCGGGGGAGACACCGGGGAGCTGTTTTTT
TRBJ1-1	TRBV5-5	.	TRBD1	CASSLGQGTTEAFF	TGTGCCAGCAGCTTGGGACAGGGGACCACTGAAGCTTTCTTT
TRBJ1-6	TRBV21-1	medium-sized	.	CASSKDRYNSPLHF	TGTGCCAGCAGCAAGGACCGATATAATTCACCCCTCCACTTT
TRBJ2-1	TRBV14	.	TRBD2	CAGSPRGLAGDSSYNEQFF	TGTGCCGGCAGCCCCCGGGGACTAGCGGGGGATAGCTCCTACAATGAGCAGTTCTTC
TRBJ1-6	TRBV19	.	TRBD1	CASSNRGASPLHF	TGTGCCAGTAGTAACAGGGGCGCTTCACCCCTCCACTTT
TRBJ2-4	TRBV18	.	.	CASSPTDAGVAKNIQYF	TGTGCCAGCTCACCAACGGACGCCGGGGTGGCCAAAAACATTCAGTACTTC
TRBJ2-7	TRBV2	few	.	CASTGEPYEQYF	TGTGCCAGTACAGGTGAGCCCTACGAGCAGTACTTC
TRBJ2-3	TRBV7-6	.	.	CASQGGFTTDTQYF	TGTGCCTCTCAGGGGGGGTTTACCACAGATACGCAGTATTTT
TRBJ2-3	TRBV20-1	.	.	CSASGKSTDTQYF	TGCAGTGCTAGTGGCAAAAGCACAGATACGCAGTATTTT
TRBJ1-5	TRBV19	few	TRBD1	CASSAGQGEIKPQHF	TGTGCCAGTAGTGCGGGACAGGGGGAGATTAAGCCCCAGCATTTT